These 9 T cell receptor beta chains came from one sample sequenced in a study of cytomegalovirus exposure and HLA in healthy donors listed by TCRdb under 2017. The library relied on the immunoSEQ multiplex PCR assay. The multiplex PCR relied on a mix of 60 forward primers for TCR Vbeta segments and 13 reverse primers for TCR Jbeta segments. Imported from immuneACCESS, the table was reduced by TCRdb to in-frame sequences with V and J called. These copies leave out some clones; in studies compared against another copy, an unresolved V gene accounts for under half, and the cause of the remainder is not known. For this sample the table gives about 160,000 clones, of which 68% were detected only once. Of the sample, approximately 1.3% is held by the ten largest clones. What was sequenced was PBMCs. The source is a man aged 45-65 years in good health and CMV-seronegative.

V and J are TRBV15 and TRBJ2-3; TRBD2 might be the D (5 bases). The V end was cut by 6 bases, the J end by 6 bases, with 13 bases between. The CDR3 has 13 amino acids. Germline lookup yields CDR1 LNHNV and CDR2 YYDKDF (reference sequence). The chain's CDR3 is CATSAGPRDTQYF. DNA for the CDR3: TGTGCCACCAGTGCGGGCCCCAGGGATACGCAGTATTTT. Full variable domain (remainder filled in from reference TRBV15 and TRBJ2-3): DAMVIQNPRYQVTQFGKPVTLSCSQTLNHNVMYWYQQKSSQAPKLLFHYYDKDFNNEADTPDNFQSRRPNTSFCFLDIRSPGLGDTAMYLCATSAGPRDTQYFGPGTRLTVL.

This sequence joins TRBV5-1 and TRBJ2-7, with 9 bases aligning to TRBD2. Germline V lookup: CDR1 SGHRS, CDR2 YFSETQ. Losses at the gene ends were 3 bases for V and 1 base for J; bases not matched to a gene: 2. This CDR3 has 14 residues. The CDR3 coding sequence is TGCGCCAGCAGCTCAACTAGCGGGTCCTACGAGCAGTACTTC. It yields the protein CASSSTSGSYEQYF.

This chain joins TRBV19 and TRBJ1-1; 9 nucleotides align to TRBD1. This CDR3 is built from 14 residues. The V and J ends lost 6 bases and 2 bases, in that order; junction bases with no gene match: 4. CDR1 is LNHDA and CDR2 is SQIVND in the germline V gene (reference sequence). The chain's CDR3 is CASRQTGGNTEAFF. The CDR3 region has the DNA TGTGCCAGTAGACAGACAGGGGGAAACACTGAAGCTTTCTTT.

The CDR3 DNA reads as TGTGCCAGCAGTTTTATGGCAAACGGGGAGCTGTTTTTT. Residues: CASSFMANGELFF. The gene calls are TRBV27 and TRBJ2-2; D not resolved. Trimming took 3 bases from V and 7 from J, leaving 9 bases between them. CDR3 length equals 13 residues. The germline V gene encodes CDR1 MNHEY and CDR2 SMNVEV (reference sequence).

The chain links TRBV7-6 to TRBJ2-3, with D possibly being TRBD2 (7 bases). From germline, CDR1 is SGHVS and CDR2 FNYEAQ. The CDR3 loop spans 15 amino acids. Trimming removed 4 bases from V and 4 bases from J, with 15 bases in between. The CDR3 protein is CASSSSWGGPDTQYF. The CDR3 DNA is TGTGCCAGCAGCTCCTCTTGGGGGGGGCCAGATACGCAGTATTTT.

The chain couples TRBV11-2 to TRBJ2-5, with D tentatively TRBD2 (6 bases). The CDR3 covers 13 residues. Germline loops: CDR1 SGHAT, CDR2 FQNNGV. The V and J ends lost 11 bases and 6 bases respectively, with 19 bases between them. The CDR3 reads CAGAGGNGKTQYF. CDR3 DNA sequence: TGTGCCGGTGCCGGAGGGAACGGCAAGACCCAGTACTTC.

This sequence joins TRBV10-1 and TRBJ2-1; 14 positions agree with TRBD2. Trimming took 7 bases from V and 9 from J; bases not matched to a gene: 8. CDR3 length: 15 amino acids. Germline CDR1 is WNHNN and CDR2 is SYGVQD (reference sequence). The CDR3 reads CASTRTSGGTIEQFF. The DNA of the CDR3 is TGCGCCAGCACCCGGACTAGCGGGGGGACCATTGAGCAGTTCTTC.

This clone has just a few counts. J is TRBJ2-2 and V is TRBV6-5; a possible D gene is TRBD1 (6 bases). The ends were cut back, 6 bases at V and 4 bases at J, with 12 bases in the middle. The CDR3 consists of 14 residues. The V gene's germline CDR1 is MNHEY and CDR2 SVGAGI. For the CDR3, the DNA is TGTGCCAGCAGAACCGGGACACTCACCGGGGAGCTGTTTTTT. It is translated as CASRTGTLTGELFF.

This chain joins TRBV28 and TRBJ2-3; the D gene is possibly TRBD2 (5 bases). CDR3 length: 16 amino acids. The germline gives CDR1 MDHEN, CDR2 SYDVKM. V was pared by 7 bases and J by 6 bases, with 23 bases between. CDR3 nucleotides: TGTGCCAGCACCTCAACCTCAGAGGGCCCTGGGGATACGCAGTATTTT. This encodes CASTSTSEGPGDTQYF.